A selection of T cell receptor beta chains follows, all from one sample in a study of T cells after yellow fever vaccination. TCRdb passed the 5' RACE reads through MiXCR, listing each CDR3 protein once. Counted here are tens of thousands of distinct CDR3 sequences, almost 8% occurring once; the ten biggest clones make up roughly two fifths. The source material was CD8+ T cells sorted from PBMCs, sampled on the day of the yellow fever booster vaccination. The receptors come from a man aged 25 to 40 who received the YFV17D yellow fever vaccine. Each CDR3 is given with its conserved first and last residue.

>TRAV22
CAPSTDTQYF
>TRBV3-1
CASSQGDSYTGELFF
>TRBV12-3/TRBV12-4
CVSSPPLNRHIQYF
>TRBV25-1
CASSEGYEQYF
>TRBV12-3/TRBV12-4
CASSDPGADTQYF
>TRBV12-3/TRBV12-4
CASSPDRGDNEQFF
>TRBV6-5
CASSYRTRSEDTQYF
>TRBV7-2
CASSLAPGAYEQYF
>TRBV7-9
CASSLEMASEETQYF
>TRBV9
CASRPAGNQETQYF
>TRBV20-1
CSAREEGETQYF
>TRBV7-2
CASIIMEGSYNEQFF
>TRBV5-1
CASSLAPGSFYEQYF
>TRBV25-1
CASSEYVQGGADEQFF
>TRBV12-3/TRBV12-4
CASLSGDFGTQYF
>TRBV19
CASHMGLAADTQYF
>TRBV5-4
CASSAIVVSNTGELFF
>TRBV2
CASSRTGDVNEQYF
>TRBV7-9
CASSLADSSYNEQFF
>TRBV11-2
CASSLGLSYEQSF
>TRBV15
CATSRDPTGGSYNEQFF
>TRBV7-9
CASSFPGNPYEQYF
>TRBV4-2
CASSQVFPSWETQYF
>TRBV6-5
CASSAGETQYF
>TRBV25-1
CASSPLAVSYNEQFF
>TRBV28
CASSHYGTGIEEQYF
>TRBV20-1
CSAETGEASYNEQFF
>TRBV6-2/TRBV6-3
CASSYLPVERASGKGNEQFF
>TRBV6-5
CASSYSTPANEQYF
>TRBV7-6
CASSLYRAGEAYNEQFF
>TRBV12-3/TRBV12-4
CASSPLPGIQETQYF
>TRBV4-3
CASSQKMGPNNEQFF
>TRBV7-6
CASSLDAGEGQPQHF
>TRBV6-1
CASSPGNYNEQFF
>TRBV7-9
CASSLRETAYEQYF
>TRBV6-2/TRBV6-3
CASSYPTLNPTGNSNEQFF
>TRBV4-1
CASSQVRDRTYEQYF
>TRBV10-3
CAISETTGTERSGELFF
>TRBV18
CASSPSDRGLETQYF
>TRBV28
CATRTGARLQETQYF
>TRBV18
CASSPPGDTKQYF
>TRBV6-2/TRBV6-3
CASRPIPPGLAGKLGDTQYF
>TRBV12-3/TRBV12-4
CASSAKGNTEAFF
>TRBV4-3
CASSQDRGPEAFF
>TRBV10-3
CAISESGEVSSYNEQFF
>TRBV20-1
CSATQRGRALPKNIQYF
>TRBV2
CANLGTFDTQYF
>TRBV12-1
CASRVFGATVGLTDTQYF
>TRBV12-3/TRBV12-4
CASSLTGTGVHEQYF
>TRBV20-1
CSASGDSSYNEQFF
>TRBV15
CATSGPGLADNEQFF
>TRBV28
CASRTGTLFTGELFF
>TRBV15
CATSRRGGGENKPQHF
>TRBV4-3
CASSHAPTGSSYEQYF
>TRBV4-1
CASSQVALRQGTEAFF
>TRBV9
CASSVRNGYQETQYF
>TRBV5-5
CAKTKGVQETQYF
>TRBV6-2/TRBV6-3
CASSYSPSLEQYF
>TRBV4-2
CASSQDSSGAPEAFF